These T cell receptor beta chains were read from a single sample in a study of chemoradiotherapy in HPV16-positive cancers. Assay: immunoSEQ multiplex PCR; the TCRdb copy retains only in-frame clones and omits some. The table shows fewer than 40,000 clones, with just under 80% occurring only once. Sequenced material: blood, taken from a patient who underwent chemoradiotherapy. Source of these receptors: a human donor with HPV-associated anogenital cancer. The CDR3 runs from the conserved cysteine through the conserved F or W. Fields, in order: J gene, V gene, clone size, D gene, CDR3 protein, CDR3 DNA. A D gene is named only where the DNA matches it firmly. Size is stated for part of the rows, as once, few or many counts, or as a class when the clone is expanded.

>TRBJ2-3|TRBV11-1|-|-
CASSLRGTVTSTDTQYF
TGTGCCAGCAGCTTACGTGGAACAGTAACTAGCACAGATACGCAGTATTTT
>TRBJ1-2|TRBV10-2|-|TRBD1
CASSDLLGTATNYGYTF
TGCGCCAGCAGCGACCTGTTAGGGACAGCAACTAACTATGGCTACACCTTC
>TRBJ1-5|TRBV5-6|-|TRBD1
CASSYRQGGQPQHF
TGTGCCAGCAGCTACCGACAGGGAGGACAGCCCCAGCATTTT
>TRBJ1-2|TRBV11-2|-|-
CASSLVSGGYGYTF
TGTGCCAGCAGCTTAGTAAGCGGGGGCTATGGCTACACCTTC
>TRBJ1-2|TRBV29-1|few|-
CSVDSRGRYGYTF
TGCAGCGTTGATTCCAGGGGACGCTATGGCTACACCTTC
>TRBJ1-4|TRBV29-1|-|-
CSVAGNPNEKLFF
TGCAGCGTTGCCGGGAACCCAAATGAAAAACTGTTTTTT
>TRBJ1-3|TRBV6-1|-|-
CASSVLPGAGNTIYF
TGTGCCAGCAGTGTCTTGCCAGGGGCTGGAAACACCATATATTTT
>TRBJ2-7|TRBV6-1|-|TRBD1
CATRQGAAEQYF
TGTGCCACTAGACAGGGGGCGGCCGAGCAGTACTTC
>TRBJ2-5|TRBV5-1|-|TRBD1
CASSHGQGGETQYF
TGCGCCAGCAGCCATGGACAGGGGGGGGAGACCCAGTACTTC
>TRBJ2-5|TRBV18|-|-
CASSPSQVGETQYF
TGTGCCAGCTCACCGAGTCAGGTAGGAGAGACCCAGTACTTC
>TRBJ1-6|TRBV5-6|-|-
CASSVVGLDNSPLHF
TGTGCCAGCAGCGTGGTCGGCTTGGATAATTCACCCCTCCACTTT
>TRBJ1-5|TRBV11-2|-|-
CASSLGVSPNSNQPQHF
TGTGCCAGCAGCTTAGGGGTCAGTCCAAATAGCAATCAGCCCCAGCATTTT
>TRBJ1-1|TRBV29-1|-|-
CSVDNGRGTEAFF
TGCAGCGTTGATAATGGCCGGGGCACCGAAGCTTTCTTT
>TRBJ1-4|TRBV2|few|TRBD1
CASAQGATNEKLFF
TGTGCCAGCGCACAGGGGGCAACTAATGAAAAACTGTTTTTT
>TRBJ1-6|TRBV7-9|-|-
CASSVDRYTLHF
TGTGCCAGCAGCGTGGACCGCTACACCCTCCACTTT
>TRBJ2-2|TRBV11-2|-|-
CASSLDTGELFF
TGTGCCAGCAGCCTCGACACCGGGGAGCTGTTTTTT
>TRBJ2-2|TRBV7-9|few|-
CASSSGRGGTGELFF
TGTGCCAGCAGCTCCGGCCGGGGAGGCACCGGGGAGCTGTTTTTT
>TRBJ2-7|TRBV5-1|-|-
CASSSLNEQYF
TGCGCCAGCAGCTCACTCAACGAGCAGTACTTC
>TRBJ2-6|TRBV19|-|-
CASSDSRTNQSRANVLTF
TGTGCCAGTAGTGATTCTCGGACAAATCAAAGTCGGGCCAACGTCCTGACTTTC
>TRBJ2-7|TRBV29-1|-|-
CSVEEGPYEQYF
TGCAGCGTTGAAGAGGGCCCCTACGAGCAGTACTTC
>TRBJ2-5|TRBV19|-|-
CASSQITGGPQETQYF
TGTGCCAGTAGCCAAATAACCGGGGGACCCCAAGAGACCCAGTACTTC
>TRBJ1-5|TRBV2|few|-
CASAFRGQPQHF
TGTGCCAGCGCTTTTCGTGGACAGCCCCAGCATTTT
>TRBJ2-7|TRBV6-1|-|TRBD1
CASSGTGASYEQYF
TGTGCCAGCAGCGGAACAGGGGCGTCCTACGAGCAGTACTTC
>TRBJ2-7|TRBV7-2|-|-
CASSLIARSYEQYF
TGTGCCAGCAGCTTAATAGCGCGGTCCTACGAGCAGTACTTC
>TRBJ2-7|TRBV11-1|once|-
CASSLAYDTEQYF
TGTGCCAGCAGCTTAGCCTACGATACCGAGCAGTACTTC
>TRBJ1-1|TRBV7-2|-|-
CASSLSVNTEAFF
TGTGCCAGCAGCTTATCCGTGAACACTGAAGCTTTCTTT
>TRBJ1-6|TRBV11-2|-|TRBD1
CASSLVDRDSPLHF
TGTGCCAGCAGCTTAGTGGACAGGGATTCACCCCTCCACTTT
>TRBJ2-3|TRBV19|-|-
CASSMGLGDTQYF
TGTGCCAGTAGTATGGGGCTAGGAGATACGCAGTATTTT
>TRBJ2-2|TRBV9|-|-
CASSVASAGELFF
TGTGCCAGCAGCGTAGCTTCGGCCGGGGAGCTGTTTTTT
>TRBJ1-1|TRBV6-6|-|-
CASNKQGTTEAFF
TGTGCCAGCAACAAACAGGGCACCACTGAAGCTTTCTTT
>TRBJ1-2|TRBV6-5|-|-
CASSRGVLANYGYTF
TGTGCCAGCAGCCGGGGGGTCTTAGCTAACTATGGCTACACCTTC
>TRBJ1-1|TRBV5-1|-|-
CASSLETEAFF
TGCGCCAGCAGCTTGGAAACTGAAGCTTTCTTT
>TRBJ2-2|TRBV11-2|-|-
CASSLFRAEELFF
TGTGCCAGCAGCTTGTTCCGTGCGGAGGAGCTGTTTTTT
>TRBJ2-7|TRBV5-5|few|-
CASSLVLGGAYEQYF
TGTGCCAGCAGCTTGGTTTTAGGGGGGGCCTACGAGCAGTACTTC
>TRBJ1-1|TRBV27|-|TRBD1
CASSTGGQLAFF
TGTGCCAGCAGTACTGGGGGACAGCTGGCTTTCTTT
>TRBJ2-7|TRBV9|-|-
CASSVGTSSSSYEQYF
TGTGCCAGCAGCGTAGGAACTAGCAGTAGCTCCTACGAGCAGTACTTC
>TRBJ2-3|TRBV7-9|-|-
CASSLEDRDTQYF
TGTGCCAGCAGCTTAGAAGACAGAGATACGCAGTATTTT
>TRBJ1-3|TRBV5-1|-|-
CASSLAGQEGNTIYF
TGCGCCAGCAGCTTGGCCGGGCAGGAGGGAAACACCATATATTTT
>TRBJ1-3|TRBV5-1|-|-
CASSLGGPGNTIYF
TGCGCCAGCAGCTTGGGGGGACCTGGAAACACCATATATTTT
>TRBJ2-1|TRBV11-1|-|TRBD2
CASSSREGTRRGNEQFF
TGTGCCAGCAGCTCTCGGGAGGGGACTAGAAGAGGCAATGAGCAGTTCTTC
>TRBJ2-7|TRBV9|-|-
CASSIGGQGSYEQYF
TGTGCCAGCAGCATAGGCGGGCAGGGCTCCTACGAGCAGTACTTC
>TRBJ1-2|TRBV5-1|few|-
CASREGTSGGYTF
TGCGCCAGCAGGGAAGGGACCTCGGGGGGCTACACCTTC
>TRBJ2-2|TRBV5-4|-|-
CASSLGPTGELFF
TGTGCCAGCAGCTTAGGTCCCACCGGGGAGCTGTTTTTT
>TRBJ2-5|TRBV5-1|-|-
CASSLGGSQETQYF
TGCGCCAGCAGCTTGGGAGGGTCCCAAGAGACCCAGTACTTC
>TRBJ2-1|TRBV2|-|-
CASSETQGQFHEQFF
TGTGCCAGCAGTGAAACGCAGGGGCAGTTCCATGAGCAGTTCTTC